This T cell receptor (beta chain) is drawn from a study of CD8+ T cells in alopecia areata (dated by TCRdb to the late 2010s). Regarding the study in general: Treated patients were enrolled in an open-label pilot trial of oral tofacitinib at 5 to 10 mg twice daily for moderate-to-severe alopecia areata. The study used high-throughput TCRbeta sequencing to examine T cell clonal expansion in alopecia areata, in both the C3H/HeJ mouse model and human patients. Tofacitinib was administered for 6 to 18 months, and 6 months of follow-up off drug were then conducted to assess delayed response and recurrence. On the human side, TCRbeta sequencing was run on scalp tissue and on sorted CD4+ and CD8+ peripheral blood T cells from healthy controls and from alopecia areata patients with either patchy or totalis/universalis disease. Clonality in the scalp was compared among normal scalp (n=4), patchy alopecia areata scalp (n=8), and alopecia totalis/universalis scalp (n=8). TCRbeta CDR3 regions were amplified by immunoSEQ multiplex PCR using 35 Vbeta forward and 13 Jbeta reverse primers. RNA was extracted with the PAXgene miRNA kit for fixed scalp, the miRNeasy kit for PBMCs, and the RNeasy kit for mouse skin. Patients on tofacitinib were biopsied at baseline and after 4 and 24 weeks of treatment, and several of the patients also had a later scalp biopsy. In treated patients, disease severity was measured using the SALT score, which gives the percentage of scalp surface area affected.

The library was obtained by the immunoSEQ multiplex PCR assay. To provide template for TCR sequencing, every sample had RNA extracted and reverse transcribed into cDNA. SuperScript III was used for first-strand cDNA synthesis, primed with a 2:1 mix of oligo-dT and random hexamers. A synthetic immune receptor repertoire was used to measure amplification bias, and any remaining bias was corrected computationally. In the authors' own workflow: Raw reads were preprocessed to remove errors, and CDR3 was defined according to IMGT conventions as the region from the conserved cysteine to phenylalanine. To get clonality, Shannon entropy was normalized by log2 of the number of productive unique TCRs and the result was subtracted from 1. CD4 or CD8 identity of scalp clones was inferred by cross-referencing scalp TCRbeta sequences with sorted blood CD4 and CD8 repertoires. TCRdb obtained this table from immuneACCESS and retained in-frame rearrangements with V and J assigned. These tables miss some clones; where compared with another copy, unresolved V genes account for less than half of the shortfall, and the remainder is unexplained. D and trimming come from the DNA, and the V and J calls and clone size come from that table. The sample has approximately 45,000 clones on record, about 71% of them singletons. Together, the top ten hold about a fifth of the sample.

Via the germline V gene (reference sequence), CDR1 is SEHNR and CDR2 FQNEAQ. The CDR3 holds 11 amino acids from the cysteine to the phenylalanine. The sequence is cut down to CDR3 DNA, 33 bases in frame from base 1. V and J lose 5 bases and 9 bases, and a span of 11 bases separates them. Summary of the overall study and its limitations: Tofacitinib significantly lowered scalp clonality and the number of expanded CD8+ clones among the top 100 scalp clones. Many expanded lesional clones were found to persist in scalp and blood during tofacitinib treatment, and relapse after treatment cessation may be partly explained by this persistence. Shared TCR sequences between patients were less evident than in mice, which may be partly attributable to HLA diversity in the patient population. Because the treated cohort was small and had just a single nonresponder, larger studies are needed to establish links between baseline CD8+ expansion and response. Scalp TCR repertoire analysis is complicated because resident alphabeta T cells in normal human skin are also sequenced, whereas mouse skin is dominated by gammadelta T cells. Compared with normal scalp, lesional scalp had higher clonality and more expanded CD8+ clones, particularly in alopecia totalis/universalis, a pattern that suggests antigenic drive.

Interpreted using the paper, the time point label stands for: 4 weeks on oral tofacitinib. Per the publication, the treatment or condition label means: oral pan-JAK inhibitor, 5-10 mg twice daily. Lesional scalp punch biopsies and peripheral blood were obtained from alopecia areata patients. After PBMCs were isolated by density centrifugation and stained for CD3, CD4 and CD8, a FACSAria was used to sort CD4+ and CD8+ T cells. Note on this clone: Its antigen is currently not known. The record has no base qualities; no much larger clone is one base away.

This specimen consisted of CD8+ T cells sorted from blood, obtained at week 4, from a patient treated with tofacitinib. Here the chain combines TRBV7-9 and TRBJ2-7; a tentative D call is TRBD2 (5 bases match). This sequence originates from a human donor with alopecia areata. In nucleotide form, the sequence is TGTGCCAGCAGCCCCGGGGTAGCGCAGTACTTC. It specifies CASSPGVAQYF. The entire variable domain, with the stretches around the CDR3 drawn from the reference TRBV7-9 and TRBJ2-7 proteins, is DTGVSQNPRHKITKRGQNVTFRCDPISEHNRLYWYRQTLGQGPEFLTYFQNEAQLEKSRLLSDRFSAERPKGSFSTLEIQRTEQGDSAMYLCASSPGVAQYFGPGTRLTVT.